These T cell receptor beta chains were read from a single sample in a study of blood T cell repertoires in COVID-19. Only in-frame clones appear in the TCRdb table, and some are missing; sequencing was by immunoSEQ multiplex PCR. Here the sample spans under 300,000 clones, nearly 90% being singletons. The sample taken for sequencing was PBMCs or T cells enriched from blood (not recorded which). The receptor set was obtained from a woman aged 25 to 39 who had recovered from COVID-19. CDR3s include the opening cysteine and the closing phenylalanine or tryptophan. The D gene is left open where the match is weak. Clone size is shown for a subset of rows, as once, few, many or a class of expanded clone.

j_gene: TRBJ2-3
d_gene: .
abundance: .
v_gene: TRBV7-9
CDR3nt: TGTGCCAGCAGCTCTACGGGGACTTCTCACCCCCCAGATACGCAGTATTTT
CDR3aa: CASSSTGTSHPPDTQYF

j_gene: TRBJ1-2
d_gene: .
abundance: .
v_gene: TRBV3-1/TRBV3-2
CDR3nt: TGTGCCAGCAGCCCCCGAAGGTGGAGGGTTGGTGGCTACACCTTC
CDR3aa: CASSPRRWRVGGYTF

j_gene: TRBJ2-2
d_gene: TRBD1
abundance: .
v_gene: TRBV7-2
CDR3nt: TGTGCCAGCAGCTGGACAGGGTACACCGGGGAGCTGTTTTTT
CDR3aa: CASSWTGYTGELFF

j_gene: TRBJ2-6
d_gene: TRBD1
abundance: .
v_gene: TRBV5-6
CDR3nt: TGTGCCAGCAGCTCGGACGGGACAGGGTCACCCAACGTCCTGACTTTC
CDR3aa: CASSSDGTGSPNVLTF

j_gene: TRBJ1-4
d_gene: .
abundance: .
v_gene: TRBV29-1
CDR3nt: TGCAGCGTTCGGAGGGGAAATGAAAAACTGTTTTTT
CDR3aa: CSVRRGNEKLFF

j_gene: TRBJ2-7
d_gene: .
abundance: .
v_gene: TRBV14
CDR3nt: TGTGCCAGCAGCCGTAGACTGACCTCCTACGAGCAGTACTTC
CDR3aa: CASSRRLTSYEQYF

j_gene: TRBJ1-5
d_gene: TRBD1
abundance: .
v_gene: TRBV9
CDR3nt: TGTGCCAGCAGCGTAGAAGGGGGCAGGGGTCAGCCCCAGCATTTT
CDR3aa: CASSVEGGRGQPQHF

j_gene: TRBJ2-7
d_gene: .
abundance: once
v_gene: TRBV28
CDR3nt: TGTGCCAGCAGTTCGGCGGACAGCAACTACGAGCAGTACTTC
CDR3aa: CASSSADSNYEQYF

j_gene: TRBJ1-1
d_gene: TRBD1
abundance: .
v_gene: TRBV5-4
CDR3nt: TGTGCCAGCAGTCGAGGGGGCATGAACACTGAAGCTTTCTTT
CDR3aa: CASSRGGMNTEAFF

j_gene: TRBJ2-7
d_gene: .
abundance: .
v_gene: TRBV9
CDR3nt: TGTGCCAGCAGCGCCGAGCCCTACGAGCAGTACTTC
CDR3aa: CASSAEPYEQYF

j_gene: TRBJ1-1
d_gene: TRBD1
abundance: .
v_gene: TRBV14
CDR3nt: TGTGCCAGCAGTCGGACAGGGTCCCCGGGAGGCACTGAAGCTTTCTTT
CDR3aa: CASSRTGSPGGTEAFF

j_gene: TRBJ2-7
d_gene: .
abundance: .
v_gene: TRBV2
CDR3nt: TGTGCCAGCAGCGCCAGAGGGGGAAGGTACGAGCAGTACTTC
CDR3aa: CASSARGGRYEQYF

j_gene: TRBJ1-5
d_gene: TRBD1
abundance: once
v_gene: TRBV20-1
CDR3nt: TGCAGTGCTAGTGCAGACAGGGGGCGCAAATTAAGCAATCAGCCCCAGCATTTT
CDR3aa: CSASADRGRKLSNQPQHF

j_gene: TRBJ1-4
d_gene: .
abundance: .
v_gene: TRBV7-2
CDR3nt: TGTGCCAGCACCTCGGAGGAGGGGAATGAAAAACTGTTTTTT
CDR3aa: CASTSEEGNEKLFF

j_gene: TRBJ2-5
d_gene: .
abundance: .
v_gene: TRBV27
CDR3nt: TGTGCCAGCAGTATAGAAGGTCGTGGGCCGGAGACCCAGTACTTC
CDR3aa: CASSIEGRGPETQYF

j_gene: TRBJ2-5
d_gene: .
abundance: .
v_gene: TRBV5-1
CDR3nt: TGCGCCAGCAGCTTGGGGCAGGGGGGAGAGACCCAGTACTTC
CDR3aa: CASSLGQGGETQYF

j_gene: TRBJ1-3
d_gene: TRBD1
abundance: .
v_gene: TRBV28
CDR3nt: TGTGCCAGTAGGACAGGCTACTCTGGAAACACCATATATTTT
CDR3aa: CASRTGYSGNTIYF

j_gene: TRBJ2-2
d_gene: TRBD2
abundance: .
v_gene: TRBV11-1
CDR3nt: TGTGCCAGCAGCTACGGCGGGGGGCGGCTGACGGGGGAGCTGTTTTTT
CDR3aa: CASSYGGGRLTGELFF

j_gene: TRBJ1-1
d_gene: .
abundance: once
v_gene: TRBV10-3
CDR3nt: TGTGCCATCAGTGAGGGGGGCAGGGGTGACACTGAAGCTTTCTTT
CDR3aa: CAISEGGRGDTEAFF

j_gene: TRBJ1-1
d_gene: .
abundance: .
v_gene: TRBV5-1
CDR3nt: TGCGCCAGCAGCTTGACCTCGGGGAACACTGAAGCTTTCTTT
CDR3aa: CASSLTSGNTEAFF

j_gene: TRBJ1-1
d_gene: .
abundance: .
v_gene: TRBV5-1
CDR3nt: TGCGCCAGCAGCCACGACAGAGCGAACACTGAAGCTTTCTTT
CDR3aa: CASSHDRANTEAFF

j_gene: TRBJ2-1
d_gene: .
abundance: .
v_gene: TRBV3-1/TRBV3-2
CDR3nt: TGTGCCAGCAGCCAAGTCAGGCTTACATATAATGAGCAGTTCTTC
CDR3aa: CASSQVRLTYNEQFF

j_gene: TRBJ1-1
d_gene: .
abundance: .
v_gene: TRBV2
CDR3nt: TGTGCCAGCAGACAGGGAAGGTCGTCGCGGGCTTTCTTT
CDR3aa: CASRQGRSSRAFF

j_gene: TRBJ1-3
d_gene: .
abundance: .
v_gene: TRBV2
CDR3nt: TGTGCCAGCAAGAAAGACAGTTACTCTGGAAACACCATATATTTT
CDR3aa: CASKKDSYSGNTIYF

j_gene: TRBJ2-3
d_gene: .
abundance: .
v_gene: TRBV7-9
CDR3nt: TGTGCCAGCAGCTTTCTAGCGCCTAGCACAGATACGCAGTATTTT
CDR3aa: CASSFLAPSTDTQYF

j_gene: TRBJ1-2
d_gene: TRBD1
abundance: .
v_gene: TRBV2
CDR3nt: TGTGCCAGCATTTCGCTCCTGGACAGGGGCTACACCTTC
CDR3aa: CASISLLDRGYTF

j_gene: TRBJ2-1
d_gene: .
abundance: .
v_gene: TRBV5-1
CDR3nt: TGCGCCAGCAGCTTGGAAGGGGGCTCCTACAATGAGCAGTTCTTC
CDR3aa: CASSLEGGSYNEQFF

j_gene: TRBJ1-1
d_gene: .
abundance: .
v_gene: TRBV28
CDR3nt: TGTGCCAGCAGGACGGGAGGGACTAAGAACACTGAAGCTTTCTTT
CDR3aa: CASRTGGTKNTEAFF

j_gene: TRBJ2-6
d_gene: .
abundance: .
v_gene: TRBV7-9
CDR3nt: TGTGCCAGCAGCGGGGGGGCCGTCGCTGGGGCCAACGTCCTGACTTTC
CDR3aa: CASSGGAVAGANVLTF